This T cell receptor (beta chain) was profiled in a study of blood T cells in healthy people across ages. Trimming removed 9 bases from V and 3 bases from J, with 6 bases in between. CDR1 and CDR2 from the germline V gene are KGHDR and SFDVKD. The CDR3 loop spans 11 amino acids. The study's findings and limits: Long-lived donors carried more naive CD4+ cells and greater diversity than aged donors. The fall in TCR beta diversity per million T cells was roughly linear with age. One million T cells yielded diversity estimates that were considered underestimates.

This clonotype was picked up a small number of times. Its specificity is unknown. Next came a second PCR, run for about 7 to 12 cycles, which used a sample-barcoded 5' primer along with a J-beta primer mix. MiXCR, run by TCRdb on the 5' RACE reads, gives a single entry per CDR3 protein. The sample has 1 million or so distinct CDR3 sequences, more than 35% seen once; the top ten hold approximately 19%. The sample consisted of blood. This sequence originates from a woman aged 55-69 years in good health. The chain is built from TRBV24-1 and TRBJ2-3; D may be TRBD1 or TRBD2 (5 bases each). For the CDR3, the DNA is TGTGCCACCGAGGGGACAGATACGCAGTATTTT. This encodes CATEGTDTQYF.